The clone carrying this T cell receptor beta chain is medium-sized in the sample. The antigen is unknown. The genes and germline here are from mouse. The read terminates 1 residue ahead of where the CDR3 ends, so the germline J gene completes it. This sample was included in a study of tissue T cells after allogeneic stem cell transplantation. Study observations and caveats: Across patients, clones rarely overlapped, yet motif clusters were shared tissue-specifically. Blood and spleen captured only part of the tissue TCR repertoire. Some tissue clones might be persisting host cells; their alloreactivity or antigen specificity was not determined.

The table came from immunoSEQ multiplex PCR; TCRdb's copy has only in-frame clones and leaves some out. This sample has about 5,000 clones; roughly 31% occur once, and the top ten carry approximately 6.7%. Germline CDR1 SNHLY, CDR2 FYNGKV (reference sequence). The V end was cut by 6 bases, the J end by 0 bases, with 8 bases between. This CDR3 region has 13 residues. Time point of the sample: mouse harvest day 14 after allogeneic transplant. Tail vein injection delivered 10^7 T-cell-depleted bone marrow cells and 10^6 splenic CD5+ T cells. Tissues came from B6→BALB/c major-mismatch GVHD mice at day 7 or 14.

This TCR came from a female BALB/c mouse given C57BL/6 T cells with graft-versus-host disease after an allogeneic hematopoietic cell transplant. Sequenced material: skin. V and J are TRBV3 and TRBJ1-2, with D unclear. CDR3 bases read: TGTGCCAGCAGTCCGACATCAAACTCCGACTACACC. This codes for CASSPTSNSDYT. The entire CDR3 protein is CASSPTSNSDYTF. Full variable domain (remainder filled in from reference TRBV3 and TRBJ1-2): GPKVLQIPSHQIIDMGQMVTLNCDPVSNHLYFYWYKQILGQQMEFLVNFYNGKVMEKSKLFKDQFSVERPDGSYFTLKIQPTALEDSAVYFCASSPTSNSDYTFGSGTRLLVI.